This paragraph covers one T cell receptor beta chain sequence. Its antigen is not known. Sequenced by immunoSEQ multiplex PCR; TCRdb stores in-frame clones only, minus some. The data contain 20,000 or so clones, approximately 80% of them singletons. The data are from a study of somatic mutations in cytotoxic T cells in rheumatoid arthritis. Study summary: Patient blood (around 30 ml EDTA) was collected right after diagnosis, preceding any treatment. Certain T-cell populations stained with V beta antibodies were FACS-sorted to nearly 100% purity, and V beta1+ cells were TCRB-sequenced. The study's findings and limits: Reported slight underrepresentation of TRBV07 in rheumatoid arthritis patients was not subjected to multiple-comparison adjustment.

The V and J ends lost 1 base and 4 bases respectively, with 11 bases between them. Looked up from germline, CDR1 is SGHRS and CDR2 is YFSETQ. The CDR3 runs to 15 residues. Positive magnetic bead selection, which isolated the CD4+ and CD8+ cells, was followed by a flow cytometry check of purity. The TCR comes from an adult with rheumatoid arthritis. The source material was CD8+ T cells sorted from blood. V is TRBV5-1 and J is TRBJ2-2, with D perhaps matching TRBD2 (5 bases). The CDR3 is CASSLWPSSTGELFF. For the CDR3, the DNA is TGCGCCAGCAGCTTGTGGCCTAGCAGCACCGGGGAGCTGTTTTTT.